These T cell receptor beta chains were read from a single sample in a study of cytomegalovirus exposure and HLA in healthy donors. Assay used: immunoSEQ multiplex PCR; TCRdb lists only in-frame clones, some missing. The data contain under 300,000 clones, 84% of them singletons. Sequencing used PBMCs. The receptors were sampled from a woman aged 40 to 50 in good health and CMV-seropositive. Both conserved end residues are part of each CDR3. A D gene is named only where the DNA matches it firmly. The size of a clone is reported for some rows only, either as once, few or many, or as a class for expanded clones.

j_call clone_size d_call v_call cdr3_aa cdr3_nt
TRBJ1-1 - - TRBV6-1 CASSEASAGNTEAFF TGTGCCAGCAGTGAAGCTTCCGCAGGGAACACTGAAGCTTTCTTT
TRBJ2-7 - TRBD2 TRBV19 CASSNPTSGRPYEQYF TGTGCCAGTAGCAATCCAACTAGCGGGAGACCTTACGAGCAGTACTTC
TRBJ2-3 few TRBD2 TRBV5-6 CASSGGTSGRASADTQYF TGTGCCAGCAGCGGGGGGACTAGCGGGAGGGCCAGCGCAGATACGCAGTATTTT
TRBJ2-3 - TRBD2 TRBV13 CASSVIAGGVGTQYF TGTGCCAGCAGCGTGATAGCGGGAGGGGTAGGTACGCAGTATTTT
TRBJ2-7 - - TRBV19 CASSPQGKSKGYEQYF TGTGCCAGTAGTCCCCAGGGGAAGTCTAAGGGGTACGAGCAGTACTTC
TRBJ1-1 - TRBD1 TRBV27 CASRRQGKNTEAFF TGTGCCAGCAGACGACAGGGGAAGAACACTGAAGCTTTCTTT
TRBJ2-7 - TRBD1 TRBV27 CASSPGQGIYEQYF TGTGCCAGCAGTCCGGGACAGGGAATCTACGAGCAGTACTTC
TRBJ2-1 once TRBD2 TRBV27 CASSPVGLSGEQFF TGTGCCAGCAGTCCGGTGGGACTATCCGGTGAGCAGTTCTTC
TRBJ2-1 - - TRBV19 CASSIISLGNEQFF TGTGCCAGTAGTATCATTTCACTAGGGAATGAGCAGTTCTTC
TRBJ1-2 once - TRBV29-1 CSVAAGAGYTF TGCAGCGTTGCGGCTGGGGCTGGCTACACCTTC
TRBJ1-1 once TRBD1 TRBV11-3 CASSSLGTGGSPEAFF TGTGCCAGCAGCTCCCTCGGGACAGGGGGCTCGCCTGAAGCTTTCTTT